The entry below describes one TCR beta chain. This clone's antigen is unknown. Within one base of it there is no much larger clone, and no base qualities were kept. In the germline V gene, CDR1 corresponds to SGHTA and CDR2 to FQGTGA. Trimming accounts for 3 bases at V and 5 bases at J, while the number of junction bases matched to no gene is 5. Including the terminal cysteine and phenylalanine, the CDR3 comprises 15 residues. The CDR3 DNA has 45 bases and is translated from base 1. Collaborating institutions collected whole blood in K2EDTA tubes following their own protocols. For TCRbeta analysis, collaborators shipped samples as frozen whole blood, isolated PBMCs, or DNA extracted from either of those sample types. TCRbeta CDR3 regions were amplified from genomic DNA using the immunoSEQ Assay, a bias-controlled multiplex PCR. The authors' analysis ran thus. The number of nucleated cells in each sample was estimated from the amplification of reference gene primers within the assay. Sequence reads were collapsed and filtered to measure the absolute abundance of every unique TCRbeta CDR3 rearrangement. Productive Simpson clonality was computed per sample as the square root of Simpson's diversity index over productive rearrangements. The source is immuneACCESS, and TCRdb retained only in-frame sequences with V and J called. Part of the clones is not carried over; for the studies checked, unresolved V genes explain less than half of this, and the remainder is unexplained. V and J calls and clone size follow that table, whereas D and trimming were derived from the DNA. The sample table lists 250,000 to 350,000 clones, over 75% of them with a count of one. Roughly 4% of the sample lies in the top ten.

The data stem from a study of blood T cell repertoires in COVID-19 (dated by TCRdb to the early 2020s). Study-wide context: Samples from collaborators originated in the United States, Italy and Spain and spanned both the acute and convalescent phases of COVID-19. The prospective study material was composed of cDNA or gDNA derived from T cells, B-cell-depleted T cells, or PBMCs. Subjects who had been exposed to COVID-19, were actively infected with it, or had recovered from it provided the deeply sampled blood TCRbeta repertoires that made up the dataset. The repertoires were released in a freely available public database intended as a resource for research on the immune response to SARS-CoV-2. A de-identified subject ID, COVID-19 status, age in years and sex were almost always included in the sample metadata. Where available, HLA class I and class II types were taken from metadata supplied by the sample provider and were not determined by assay-based typing. The samples were drawn from two sources: the first 160 participants of the ongoing ImmuneRACE study, and over 950 subjects contributed by 6 global collaborators. Broad study findings and their caveats: The quantity of clinical and demographic metadata differed by source and by participant and was supplied without curation.

The receptor was derived from a woman aged 45 to 65 with active or convalescent COVID-19. Sequenced sample: peripheral blood. Recombination linked TRBV7-3 to TRBJ2-3; TRBD1 aligns with 10 central bases. The DNA is as follows: TGTGCCAGCAGCTTGACAGGGGGCAGATTAGATACGCAGTATTTT. It translates to CASSLTGGRLDTQYF. Joined to the reference TRBV7-3 and TRBJ2-3 proteins, this CDR3 gives the full variable domain: GAGVSQTPSNKVTEKGKYVELRCDPISGHTALYWYRQSLGQGPEFLIYFQGTGAADDSGLPNDRFFAVRPEGSVSTLKIQRTERGDSAVYLCASSLTGGRLDTQYFGPGTRLTVL.